The rows below give T cell receptor beta chains drawn from one sample of a study of blood T cell repertoires in COVID-19. Clones were read by immunoSEQ multiplex PCR, and TCRdb kept only the in-frame ones, dropping some. Found here are 55,000 to 75,000 clones, approximately 80% of them singletons; the top ten hold approximately 20%. The sample taken for sequencing was peripheral blood. The origin of the receptors is a human donor in a cohort sampled during active COVID-19. Each CDR3 is given with its conserved first and last residue. The D gene is left open where the match is weak. Size values are once, few and many counts, or a class for expanded clones, and some rows have none.

>TRBV30|TRBJ1-4|.|.
CAWSVFSGSGEKLFF
TGTGCCTGGAGTGTATTTTCCGGGAGCGGTGAAAAACTGTTTTTT
>TRBV5-1|TRBJ2-5|.|TRBD2
CASSPPTSGGQYF
TGCGCCAGCAGCCCCCCCACTAGCGGGGGACAGTACTTC
>TRBV7-2|TRBJ2-1|.|.
CASSRGPYNEQFF
TGTGCCAGCTCTCGCGGGCCGTACAATGAGCAGTTCTTC
>TRBV3-1/TRBV3-2|TRBJ1-1|few|.
CASSQQENTEAFF
TGTGCCAGCAGCCAACAGGAGAACACTGAAGCTTTCTTT
>TRBV29-1|TRBJ1-2|few|.
CSVEENPGGGGYTF
TGCAGCGTTGAAGAGAATCCGGGGGGTGGTGGCTACACCTTC
>TRBV18|TRBJ2-1|.|TRBD2
CASYWEGDSYNEQFF
TGTGCCAGCTACTGGGAGGGAGACTCCTACAATGAGCAGTTCTTC
>TRBV25-1|TRBJ2-5|.|TRBD2
CASSDVLLVGGPGETQYF
TGTGCCAGCAGTGACGTTCTTCTTGTGGGAGGGCCCGGAGAGACCCAGTACTTC
>TRBV11-2|TRBJ2-7|few|TRBD2
CASSLGVAGPGEQYF
TGTGCCAGCAGCTTAGGGGTAGCGGGGCCAGGCGAGCAGTACTTC
>TRBV19|TRBJ1-5|.|.
CASSTGRNQPQHF
TGTGCCAGTAGTACTGGCCGCAATCAGCCCCAGCATTTT
>TRBV10-3|TRBJ2-5|.|.
CAIRPTGEGETQYF
TGTGCCATCAGACCGACAGGGGAGGGGGAGACCCAGTACTTC
>TRBV6-2/TRBV6-3|TRBJ2-1|.|TRBD1
CASSSGTEGYNEQFF
TGTGCCAGCAGTTCCGGGACAGAGGGCTACAATGAGCAGTTCTTC
>TRBV5-1|TRBJ2-7|.|TRBD2
CASRYSGGREQYF
TGCGCCAGCAGATATAGCGGGGGCCGGGAGCAGTACTTC
>TRBV30|TRBJ1-5|.|TRBD1
CAWSVQGWEPQHF
TGTGCCTGGAGTGTACAGGGGTGGGAGCCCCAGCATTTT
>TRBV5-1|TRBJ2-1|.|.
CASSLSSQSSYNEQFF
TGCGCCAGCAGTCTATCTAGCCAGAGCTCCTACAATGAGCAGTTCTTC
>TRBV2|TRBJ2-4|.|TRBD1
CASSKDRSIAKNIQYF
TGTGCCAGCAGCAAGGACAGGAGCATAGCCAAAAACATTCAGTACTTC
>TRBV7-9|TRBJ2-3|.|TRBD1
CASSLTGVGTDTQYF
TGTGCCAGCAGCCTTACAGGGGTTGGCACAGATACGCAGTATTTT
>TRBV3-1/TRBV3-2|TRBJ2-1|.|TRBD2
CASSHRGGAGRDEQFF
TGTGCCAGCAGCCATCGCGGGGGGGCCGGTAGGGATGAGCAGTTCTTC
>TRBV5-4|TRBJ1-6|.|TRBD1
CASSLRDRGSSPLHF
TGTGCCAGCAGCTTGCGGGACAGGGGCAGTTCACCCCTCCACTTT
>TRBV28|TRBJ2-3|.|TRBD2
CASSVGLGMATQYF
TGTGCCAGCAGTGTCGGACTAGGGATGGCTACGCAGTATTTT
>TRBV4-1|TRBJ2-1|.|.
CASGKVAGSANEQFF
TGCGCCAGCGGAAAAGTCGCGGGTTCGGCCAATGAGCAGTTCTTC
>TRBV28|TRBJ1-5|.|.
CASSPPRGGHQPQHF
TGTGCCAGCAGCCCCCCAAGGGGGGGACATCAGCCCCAGCATTTT
>TRBV12-3/TRBV12-4|TRBJ2-1|.|.
CASSLSAYNEQFF
TGTGCCAGCAGTCTTAGCGCCTACAATGAGCAGTTCTTC
>TRBV5-4|TRBJ1-6|.|.
CASSLDYDNSPLHF
TGTGCCAGCAGCTTGGACTATGATAATTCACCCCTCCACTTT
>TRBV7-2|TRBJ2-5|.|.
CASSLGRGNQETQYF
TGTGCCAGCAGCTTAGGCAGGGGCAACCAAGAGACCCAGTACTTC
>TRBV2|TRBJ1-2|.|TRBD1
CASSLGQSYGYTF
TGTGCCAGCAGCCTGGGACAGTCCTATGGCTACACCTTC
>TRBV28|TRBJ2-4|few|.
CASRGGGKNIQYF
TGTGCCAGCAGGGGAGGGGGCAAAAACATTCAGTACTTC
>TRBV2|TRBJ1-1|few|.
CASSDGLGTEAFF
TGTGCCAGCAGTGACGGACTGGGCACTGAAGCTTTCTTT